In its sample, the clone carrying this T cell receptor (beta chain) was seen many times. CDR1 and CDR2 (germline): MNHNS, SASEGT. J gave up 3 bases and V 5 bases, and 7 bases lay outside the gene matches. The CDR3 consists of 14 residues. This record comes from a study of metastatic and nonmetastatic thyroid tumors. Study overall: The authors compared repertoires across blood and tumor or nodule tissue from malignant and benign thyroid patients.

TCRdb re-clonotyped the PCR reads through MiXCR. The sample lists fewer than 30,000 clones; around 20% were seen once. Each patient came to thyroid surgery without any prior treatment (of any kind). This chain links TRBV6-1 with TRBJ2-7; TRBD2 agrees at 7 bases. The TCR was taken from a male donor with papillary thyroid cancer or a benign thyroid nodule (not recorded which). Some clones in this sample may be carry-over from other donors' samples. The sequenced material came from blood. CDR3: CASSPRVAGYEQYF. CDR3 bases: TGTGCCAGCAGTCCCCGGGTAGCGGGCTACGAGCAGTACTTC.